A selection of T cell receptor beta chains follows, all from one sample in a study of T-cell memory formation after mild COVID-19. TCRdb reprocessed the 5' RACE reads via MiXCR and lists one record per CDR3 protein. The sample includes about 400,000 distinct CDR3 sequences, more than 15% of them seen just once. Material for sequencing was PBMCs or a T cell subset sorted from them (not recorded which). The receptor set was obtained from a man younger than 35 who had mild COVID-19 (a few samples of this study predate the infection). Cell type and time point are not known. Each CDR3 is given with its conserved first and last residue. A D gene is named only where the DNA matches it firmly. A clone size is listed for some rows: how often the clone was seen (once, few, many), or a class if it is expanded.

v_gene	d_gene	abundance	j_gene	CDR3nt	CDR3aa
TRBV18	.	few	TRBJ2-5	TGTGCCAGCTCCCCGGGACGGTCTCAAGAGACCCAGTACTTC	CASSPGRSQETQYF
TRBV29-1	.	few	TRBJ2-2	TGCAGCGTTGAAGAATCAGGGTTGATGGACGGGGAGCTGTTTTTT	CSVEESGLMDGELFF
TRBV7-6	.	once	TRBJ2-1	TGTGCCAGCAGCTCCCAAGTACTTTCCTACAATGAGCAGTTCTTC	CASSSQVLSYNEQFF
TRBV4-3	.	.	TRBJ2-5	TGCGCCAGCAGCCAAGAGAGGAGCGGGTCAGGGACCCAGTACTTC	CASSQERSGSGTQYF
TRBV27	.	few	TRBJ1-1	TGTGCCAGCAGTTTCATCCCTTTGCGAACCAACACTGAAGCTTTCTTT	CASSFIPLRTNTEAFF
TRBV5-1	.	.	TRBJ1-1	TGCGCCAGCAGCCTATCACAGGACGCACTGGCCTTGAACACTGAAGCTTTCTTT	CASSLSQDALALNTEAFF
TRBV20-1	TRBD1	.	TRBJ2-5	TGCAGTCACACAGGGGGCTATGAGACCCAGTACTTC	CSHTGGYETQYF
TRBV19	TRBD1	.	TRBJ1-2	TGTGCCAGTAGTCTCCGGCGGACAGGGGCCTATGGCTACACCTTC	CASSLRRTGAYGYTF
TRBV12-3/TRBV12-4	.	few	TRBJ1-3	TGTGCCAGCAGTTTAAGGAAGGGGGCCATATATTTT	CASSLRKGAIYF
TRBV5-4	.	.	TRBJ2-1	TGTGCCAGCAGCGATTCACTCGGTGGTGAGCAGTTCTTC	CASSDSLGGEQFF
TRBV5-1	.	.	TRBJ2-5	TGCGCCAGCAGCTTGGGGTGGTCGGACAGTTCAAAGGAGACCCAGTACTTC	CASSLGWSDSSKETQYF
TRBV29-1	TRBD1	few	TRBJ1-2	TGCAGCGTAGGACAGGGGCAGGACTATGGCTACACCTTC	CSVGQGQDYGYTF
TRBV20-1	TRBD1	few	TRBJ2-3	TGCAGTGCTGCCCCCGGACAGGGGGTGTTAGATACGCAGTATTTT	CSAAPGQGVLDTQYF
TRBV19	.	few	TRBJ2-1	TGTGCCAGTAGTATGTCAGTCTGGTATGAGCAGTTCTTC	CASSMSVWYEQFF
TRBV5-1	.	.	TRBJ1-4	TGCGCCAGCAGCTTGGCGACAGCTAATGAAAAACTGTTTTTT	CASSLATANEKLFF
TRBV29-1	.	many	TRBJ2-7	TGCAGCGTTCGGGGACCCTACGAGCAGTACTTC	CSVRGPYEQYF
TRBV7-3	TRBD1	.	TRBJ2-5	TGTGCCAGCAGCTACGGGACAGGGGTAAAGGAGACCCAGTACTTC	CASSYGTGVKETQYF
TRBV5-1	TRBD2	.	TRBJ2-7	TGCGCCAGCAGCCGCGGGACTAGCGGATCACACTCCTACGAGCAGTACTTC	CASSRGTSGSHSYEQYF
TRBV7-2	.	.	TRBJ2-2	TGTGCCAGCAGCTTAGTGGTCGTGGGGGAGCTGTTTTTT	CASSLVVVGELFF
TRBV9	.	.	TRBJ2-2	TGTGCCAGCAGCGTAGAAGGAGGGGCCTACATCGGGGAGCTGTTTTTT	CASSVEGGAYIGELFF
TRBV1	.	few	TRBJ1-3	TGCACCAGCAGCCAGGAGGCAGGGACTTGTGGAAACACCATATATTTT	CTSSQEAGTCGNTIYF
TRBV7-9	.	.	TRBJ1-1	TGTGCCAGCAGCGGGCGCCTCGCGGGGGTATACACTGAAGCTTTCTTT	CASSGRLAGVYTEAFF
TRBV12-3/TRBV12-4	.	.	TRBJ1-5	TGTGCCAGCAGTTCGGGGAACAGGGTTCAGCCCCAGCATTTT	CASSSGNRVQPQHF
TRBV4-2	TRBD1	.	TRBJ2-7	TGTGCCAGCAGCCAAGATGAAACAGGGGTGGGCTCCGAGCAGTACTTC	CASSQDETGVGSEQYF
TRBV18	TRBD1	.	TRBJ1-1	TGTGCCAGCTCACCAAGGGACAGTTTTTCTGAAGCTTTCTTT	CASSPRDSFSEAFF
TRBV3-1	.	few	TRBJ2-3	TGTGCCAGCAGCCTTGAACGGGGGCCACGAGATACGCAGTATTTT	CASSLERGPRDTQYF
TRBV4-3	.	.	TRBJ2-1	TGCGCCAGCAGCCAAGGGATGACAGAATACAATGAGCAGTTCTTC	CASSQGMTEYNEQFF
TRBV2	.	few	TRBJ2-3	TGTGCCAGCAGTCACTCGCTTGCCGGGACCTACCGCACAGATACGCAGTATTTT	CASSHSLAGTYRTDTQYF
TRBV20-1	.	.	TRBJ1-1	TGCAGTGCACCCAAGGGGCTAATGAACACTGAAGCTTTCTTT	CSAPKGLMNTEAFF
TRBV7-2	.	.	TRBJ2-2	TGTGCCAGCAGCTACGGCCCGACCTGGGGCGGGGAGCTGTTTTTT	CASSYGPTWGGELFF
TRBV29-1	.	.	TRBJ1-1	TGCAGCGGCCGTGGGCAGCCGAACACTGAAGCTTTCTTT	CSGRGQPNTEAFF
TRBV6-6	.	few	TRBJ2-7	TGTGCCAGCACTCCCCCGCGCGGGTCCCCTAACCACGAGCAGTACTTC	CASTPPRGSPNHEQYF
TRBV6-5	.	many	TRBJ2-7	TGTGCCAGCAGTTACTCGCCAGGGCGGGGCGAGCAGTACTTC	CASSYSPGRGEQYF
TRBV27	.	few	TRBJ2-1	TGTGCCAGCAGTTTGGCAGCAGTAGACAATGAGCAGTTCTTC	CASSLAAVDNEQFF
TRBV9	TRBD2	many	TRBJ2-2	TGTGCCAGCAGCGGCCGTCTAGCGGGGGGTCCAGGGTCCGGGGAGCTGTTTTTT	CASSGRLAGGPGSGELFF
TRBV6-5	.	.	TRBJ2-3	TGTGCCAGCTCCCGTCTAGGCGGGGCAGATACGCAGTATTTT	CASSRLGGADTQYF
TRBV5-4	TRBD1	few	TRBJ2-7	TGTGCCAGCAGTACTACAGGGGGTAACTACGAGCAGTACTTC	CASSTTGGNYEQYF
TRBV5-5	.	.	TRBJ1-1	TGTGCCAGCAGCTTGGACAGGTCGGGCATGAACACTGAAGCTTTCTTT	CASSLDRSGMNTEAFF
TRBV6-6	TRBD1	few	TRBJ1-5	TGTGCCAGCAGTTCCGGGGACAGACAGCATTTT	CASSSGDRQHF
TRBV5-1	.	many	TRBJ2-1	TGCGCCAGCAGTTATTCCTACAATGAGCAGTTCTTC	CASSYSYNEQFF
TRBV28	TRBD2	.	TRBJ2-5	TGTGCCAGCAGTTTGGATGTCGGGGGGGGGGAGACCCAGTACTTC	CASSLDVGGGETQYF
TRBV6-5	.	.	TRBJ2-1	TGTGCCAGCAGTTACTCGCACGGAGGTGAGCAGTTCTTC	CASSYSHGGEQFF
TRBV7-3	TRBD2	.	TRBJ2-5	TGTGCCAGCAGCTTAAATGGCGGGGGGGAAGAGACCCAGTACTTC	CASSLNGGGEETQYF
TRBV4-3	TRBD1	.	TRBJ2-3	TGCGCCAGCAGCCAAGAAGACGAGACAGGGGGCTTTGCAACAAGCACAGATACGCAGTATTTT	CASSQEDETGGFATSTDTQYF
TRBV19	TRBD2	.	TRBJ2-3	TGTGCCAGTAGTACGTCCTACGGGGGGAGTGGGGATACGCAGTATTTT	CASSTSYGGSGDTQYF
TRBV18	TRBD1	few	TRBJ2-7	TGTGCCAGCTCCACCGGAGGGGACAGGGGTTTGTACGAGCAGTACTTC	CASSTGGDRGLYEQYF
TRBV12-3/TRBV12-4	.	few	TRBJ1-2	TGTGCCAGCAGTTTAGAGGGGCTGAGGGGCGATGGCTACACCTTC	CASSLEGLRGDGYTF
TRBV20-1	.	.	TRBJ2-5	TGCAGTGCTAGAGCTGACAACTACCAAGAGACCCAGTACTTC	CSARADNYQETQYF
TRBV10-3	.	few	TRBJ2-7	TGTGCCATCAGTGAGAGGGCGGGGGAGCAGTACTTC	CAISERAGEQYF
TRBV5-1	.	many	TRBJ2-2	TGCGCCAGCAGCCGCAGGACCGACACCGGGGAGCTGTTTTTT	CASSRRTDTGELFF
TRBV19	TRBD2	few	TRBJ2-1	TGTGCCAGTAGTATGGGAGCGGGGGGTCCCTCCTACAATGAGCAGTTCTTC	CASSMGAGGPSYNEQFF
TRBV6-1	TRBD2	few	TRBJ2-6	TGTGCCAGCAGTGAAGTGGGGGGGACTGGGGCCAACGTCCTGACTTTC	CASSEVGGTGANVLTF
TRBV19	.	.	TRBJ1-5	TGTGCCAGTAGCCTCGGGTCGTTAGGCAATCAGCCCCAGCATTTT	CASSLGSLGNQPQHF
TRBV4-3	TRBD1	once	TRBJ2-3	TGCGCCAGCAGCCGAAGATGGCAGGGGGCGAGAGATACGCAGTATTTT	CASSRRWQGARDTQYF
TRBV18	.	many	TRBJ2-5	TGTGCCAGCTCACCGTACCAAGAGACCCAGTACTTC	CASSPYQETQYF
TRBV10-3	.	many	TRBJ1-2	TGTGCCATCAGTGAAAACCCTAACTATGGCTACACCTTC	CAISENPNYGYTF
TRBV28	.	.	TRBJ1-1	TGTGCCAGCGGTAGAGCATCAACCGGGAACACTGAAGCTTTCTTT	CASGRASTGNTEAFF
TRBV7-6	.	.	TRBJ2-1	TGTGCCAGCAGCTGGACCCCAGACAATGAGCAGTTCTTC	CASSWTPDNEQFF
TRBV10-3	.	.	TRBJ2-5	TGTGCCATCAGTGAGTCTGGCTTCGGAGAGACCCAGTACTTC	CAISESGFGETQYF